The 13 T cell receptor beta chains presented below share a single source sample, sequenced in a study of T cells in localized non-small cell lung cancer. Generated by immunoSEQ multiplex PCR, the TCRdb table keeps only in-frame clones and is missing some. The sample contains some 72,000 clones, 80% to 90% of which appear only once. The specimen comprised peripheral blood, sampled before any cancer treatment. Source of these receptors: a man aged 40 to 70 with stage I lung adenocarcinoma.

DNA for the CDR3: TGTGCCAGTAGTATAAGGGGGCCCTCTGGGGCCAACGTCCTGACTTTC. The encoded protein is CASSIRGPSGANVLTF. The gene calls are TRBV19 and TRBJ2-6; 7 bases align to TRBD1. The CDR3 has 16 residues. V shed 2 bases and J 0 bases; nucleotides not matched to a gene: 1. Germline CDR1 reads LNHDA; CDR2 reads SQIVND (reference sequence).

The chain is built from TRBV5-1 and TRBJ1-3; 8 bases align to TRBD1. The CDR3 length is 13 residues. Losses at the gene ends were 5 bases for V and 2 bases for J; bases not matched to a gene: 0. Germline values: CDR1 SGHRS, CDR2 YFSETQ. The CDR3 reads CASRQGAGNTIYF. CDR3 DNA sequence: TGCGCCAGCAGACAGGGGGCTGGAAACACCATATATTTT. The full variable domain, in which reference TRBV5-1 and TRBJ1-3 provide the parts outside the CDR3, is KAGVTQTPRYLIKTRGQQVTLSCSPISGHRSVSWYQQTPGQGLQFLFEYFSETQRNKGNFPGRFSGRQFSNSRSEMNVSTLELGDSALYLCASRQGAGNTIYFGEGSWLTVV.

This chain's CDR3 is CASSLEGHQFEAFF. The CDR3 DNA reads as TGTGCCAGCAGCTTGGAGGGACACCAGTTTGAAGCTTTCTTT. This rearrangement joins TRBV5-8 to TRBJ1-1; maybe TRBD1 (6 bases). The germline V and J ends were trimmed by 0 bases and 7 bases, with 13 bases remaining between them. Looked up from germline, CDR1 is SGHTS and CDR2 is YDEGEE. The CDR3 is made up of 14 amino acids. Full variable domain (missing parts from reference TRBV5-8 and TRBJ1-1): EAGVTQSPTHLIKTRGQQATLRCSPISGHTSVYWYQQALGLGLQFLLWYDEGEERNRGNFPPRFSGRQFPNYSSELNVNALELEDSALYLCASSLEGHQFEAFFGQGTRLTVV.

The chain uses TRBV9 and TRBJ2-3, with 8 bases fitting TRBD2. Unmatched junction bases numbered 4, after V lost 0 bases and J lost 1 base. Germline CDR1 is SGDLS and CDR2 is YYNGEE. The CDR3 contains 16 residues. CDR3 sequence: CASSVDGGGRTDTQYF. CDR3 bases: TGTGCCAGCAGCGTAGATGGCGGGGGGCGCACAGATACGCAGTATTTT.

This clone was found once. The chain joins TRBV6-4 to TRBJ2-1; D call uncertain. Germline CDR1 reads MRHNA; CDR2 reads SNTAGT. V lost 6 bases to trimming and J lost 5 bases, with 17 bases between them. This CDR3 is built from 15 residues. The chain's CDR3 is CASSLQPGFNNEQFF. The CDR3 bases are TGTGCCAGCAGCCTACAACCGGGCTTCAACAATGAGCAGTTCTTC.

The J gene is TRBJ2-3, the V gene TRBV5-4; D remains ambiguous. This CDR3 has 13 residues. Germline V gene sequence: CDR1 SGHNT, CDR2 YYREEE (reference sequence). V was trimmed by 3 bases and J by 0 bases, leaving 5 bases between them. CDR3 sequence: CASSSDSTDTQYF. The CDR3, as DNA: TGTGCCAGCAGCTCCGATAGCACAGATACGCAGTATTTT.

This rearrangement joins TRBV6-5 to TRBJ2-3; TRBD1 matches at 7 bases. The CDR3 is 15 residues long. J gave up 5 bases and V 6 bases, and 11 bases lay outside the gene matches. Germline V gene lookup returns CDR1 MNHEY and CDR2 SVGAGI. The CDR3 loop reads CASRRGTEWLDTQYF. In DNA form, the CDR3 reads TGTGCCAGCAGGAGGGGGACAGAATGGCTAGATACGCAGTATTTT.

The gene calls are TRBV7-8 and TRBJ2-7; possibly TRBD1 for D (6 bases). Germline-derived CDR1 and CDR2 are SGHVS and FQNEAQ. This CDR3 region has 15 residues. Trimming stripped 2 bases from V and 3 bases from J, with 14 bases between. This chain's CDR3 is CASSLIDRNLYEQYF. DNA for the CDR3: TGTGCCAGCAGCTTAATTGACAGGAACCTCTACGAGCAGTACTTC.

V usage is TRBV7-9 and J usage is TRBJ2-7; 8 bases align to TRBD2. Germline-derived CDR1 and CDR2 are SEHNR and FQNEAQ (reference sequence). The CDR3 runs 14 residues. Germline trimming cut 8 bases from V and 1 base from J; bases unmatched to any gene: 7. CDR3 DNA: TGTGCCAGCGAAAGACTAGCGACTTCCTACGAGCAGTACTTC. Translated, it gives CASERLATSYEQYF.

The CDR3 protein is CASSLSEPTEQFF. CDR3 nucleotide sequence: TGTGCCAGCAGCTTGAGCGAACCGACCGAGCAGTTCTTC. The chain joins TRBV7-3 to TRBJ2-1; no clear D gene. V lost 3 bases and J lost 10, with 13 bases in between. CDR3 size: 13 residues. Germline assignment: CDR1 SGHTA and CDR2 FQGTGA.

The chain employs TRBV10-3 and TRBJ2-4, with 8 bases fitting TRBD1. In germline, CDR1 is ENHRY, CDR2 SYGVKD. This CDR3 is built from 21 residues. Losses at the gene ends were 6 bases for V and 0 bases for J; bases not matched to a gene: 22. Here the CDR3 DNA reads TGTGCCATCAGCTTCAACATCGGACAGGGCGTTCTGTTACTAGCCAAAAACATTCAGTACTTC. It encodes CAISFNIGQGVLLLAKNIQYF.

J is TRBJ2-2 and V is TRBV18; no clear D. Trimming took 6 bases from V and 5 from J, leaving 19 bases between them. The CDR3 consists of 16 residues. From germline, CDR1 is KGHSH and CDR2 LQKENI. This CDR3 reads CASSLLETSATGELFF. The CDR3, as DNA: TGTGCCAGCTCCCTACTGGAGACATCCGCGACCGGGGAGCTGTTTTTT.

This chain uses TRBV28 with TRBJ1-4, with TRBD1 as a possible D gene (5 bases). Germline V gives CDR1 MDHEN, CDR2 SYDVKM. Trimming removed 6 bases from V and 8 bases from J, with 19 bases in between. There are 15 residues in the CDR3. The CDR3 sequence is CASSPTGGEWEKLFF. The DNA of the CDR3 is TGTGCCAGCAGCCCCACCGGGGGTGAATGGGAAAAACTGTTTTTT.